This TCR beta chain emerged from a study of brain T cells in children with intractable seizures. Comment on this clone: Its antigen is unidentified.

The V gene lost 0 bases and the J gene lost 2 bases, with 24 bases spanning the gap. The CDR3 length is 20 residues. Germline-derived CDR1 and CDR2 are SGHTA and FQGTGA. Points from the study as a whole: Absence of clones before surgery may stem from lower sequencing depth.

Only cases whose brain tissue showed the highest T cell transcript signatures were sequenced. The data were produced by immunoSEQ multiplex PCR, yet TCRdb's version contains in-frame clones alone and is incomplete. This sample yields fewer than 80,000 clones, of which 95% to 97% are seen a single time; roughly 0.4% belongs to the top ten. The source is a boy under two years old with focal cortical dysplasia and intractable seizures. The sample here was peripheral blood, taken at surgery. The chain uses TRBV7-3 and TRBJ2-3; TRBD2 is a possible D gene (6 bases). The CDR3 region is CASSLTGTGLLKTSTDTQYF. The DNA for the CDR3 is TGTGCCAGCAGCTTAACCGGGACGGGACTCCTCAAAACCTCCACAGATACGCAGTATTTT. Supplemented by reference TRBV7-3 and TRBJ2-3, the full variable domain reads GAGVSQTPSNKVTEKGKYVELRCDPISGHTALYWYRQSLGQGPEFLIYFQGTGAADDSGLPNDRFFAVRPEGSVSTLKIQRTERGDSAVYLCASSLTGTGLLKTSTDTQYFGPGTRLTVL.